Presented here are 2 T cell receptor beta chains from one specimen sequenced in a study of T cells after yellow fever vaccination. TCRdb called the 5' RACE reads again in MiXCR, with one record for every CDR3 protein. The sample records hundreds of thousands of distinct CDR3 sequences, approximately 12% being singletons. The material was PBMCs, obtained on the day of the yellow fever booster vaccination. The receptor source for this set is a man under 40 who received the YFV17D yellow fever vaccine.

There are a few counts of this clonotype. The chain couples TRBV20-1 to TRBJ2-3; D not certain. Deletions cut 1 base from V and 0 bases from J, with 11 bases between. Germline V lookup: CDR1 DFQATT, CDR2 SNEGSKA (reference sequence). CDR3 length: 15 residues. The CDR3 is CSARGGYDSTDTQYF. In DNA, the CDR3 is TGCAGTGCTAGAGGAGGCTACGATAGCACAGATACGCAGTATTTT.

The table lists this clonotype with many counts. This chain links TRBV5-1 with TRBJ2-2; a weak D match, TRBD2 (6 bases). Germline CDR1 reads SGHRS; CDR2 reads YFSETQ. Trimming shortened V by 0 bases and J by 3 bases, and 9 bases separated the two germline ends. The length of the CDR3 is 15 residues. This chain's CDR3 is CASSLVADDTGELFF. The CDR3 bases are TGCGCCAGCAGCTTGGTAGCGGATGACACCGGGGAGCTGTTTTTT.